The entry below describes one T cell receptor (beta chain). This sample was included in a study of blood T cell repertoires in COVID-19. Libraries were prepared by immunoSEQ multiplex PCR; TCRdb keeps only in-frame clonotypes and omits some of them. The sample records some 220,000 clones, 65% to 90% being singletons. Germline values: CDR1 SGHTA, CDR2 FQGNSA. V was clipped by 5 bases and J by 0 bases, with 13 bases between them. The CDR3 is 16 residues long. The chain uses TRBV7-2 and TRBJ2-2; maybe TRBD2 (6 bases). Sequencing was performed on peripheral blood. The TCR sequence derives from a man in his fifties or sixties with COVID-19, enrolled during active disease. CDR3 nucleotide sequence: TGTGCCAGCAGCCGTAGCGGACCTGCGAACACCGGGGAGCTGTTTTTT. It codes for CASSRSGPANTGELFF.